A selection of T cell receptor beta chains follows, all from one sample in a study of cytomegalovirus exposure and HLA in healthy donors. Generated by immunoSEQ multiplex PCR, the TCRdb table keeps only in-frame clones and is missing some. The sample lists 120,000 or so clones, approximately 72% occurring once. Specimen: PBMCs. These receptors were obtained from a man aged 18 to 35 in good health and CMV-seronegative. The CDR3 runs from the conserved cysteine through the conserved F or W. The D gene is left open where the match is weak. The size entry is marked missing in some rows and otherwise reads once, few, many or a size class.

CDR3aa: CASSITSGRNSEQYF
CDR3nt: TGTGCCAGCAGCATCACTAGCGGGAGGAATTCCGAGCAGTACTTC
v_gene: TRBV7-9
d_gene: TRBD2
j_gene: TRBJ2-7
abundance: NA

CDR3aa: CASSLDTSRAKNIQYF
CDR3nt: TGTGCCAGCAGCTTAGACACTAGTCGGGCCAAAAACATTCAGTACTTC
v_gene: TRBV11-2
d_gene: NA
j_gene: TRBJ2-4
abundance: NA

CDR3aa: CASSYSGLAGYNEQFF
CDR3nt: TGTGCCAGCAGTTACTCAGGACTAGCGGGGTACAATGAGCAGTTCTTC
v_gene: TRBV6-5
d_gene: TRBD2
j_gene: TRBJ2-1
abundance: NA

CDR3aa: CASSKEQPPYEQYF
CDR3nt: TGCGCCAGCAGCAAGGAACAGCCACCCTACGAGCAGTACTTC
v_gene: TRBV5-1
d_gene: NA
j_gene: TRBJ2-7
abundance: few

CDR3aa: CASSKVTTRGTGEAFF
CDR3nt: TGTGCCAGCAGCAAAGTAACTACCCGAGGGACAGGGGAAGCTTTCTTT
v_gene: TRBV21-1
d_gene: NA
j_gene: TRBJ1-1
abundance: NA

CDR3aa: CASSQDQGTIGYGYTF
CDR3nt: TGCGCCAGCAGCCAAGATCAGGGCACCATAGGTTATGGCTACACCTTC
v_gene: TRBV4-1
d_gene: NA
j_gene: TRBJ1-2
abundance: NA

CDR3aa: CASRQLGTANSPLHF
CDR3nt: TGTGCCAGCAGGCAACTTGGGACAGCTAATTCACCCCTCCACTTT
v_gene: TRBV6-1
d_gene: TRBD1
j_gene: TRBJ1-6
abundance: NA

CDR3aa: CSADNYNEQFF
CDR3nt: TGCAGTGCTGACAACTACAATGAGCAGTTCTTC
v_gene: TRBV20-1
d_gene: NA
j_gene: TRBJ2-1
abundance: NA

CDR3aa: CASSGPKGAYEQYF
CDR3nt: TGTGCCAGCAGTGGACCTAAGGGGGCATACGAGCAGTACTTC
v_gene: TRBV25-1
d_gene: TRBD1
j_gene: TRBJ2-7
abundance: NA

CDR3aa: CASSEPSGGVDTQYF
CDR3nt: TGCGCCAGCAGTGAGCCTAGCGGGGGAGTCGATACGCAGTATTTT
v_gene: TRBV10-1
d_gene: TRBD2
j_gene: TRBJ2-3
abundance: once

CDR3aa: CASSLTGGHSTDTQYF
CDR3nt: TGCGCCAGCAGCTTAACCGGGGGGCACAGCACAGATACGCAGTATTTT
v_gene: TRBV5-1
d_gene: NA
j_gene: TRBJ2-3
abundance: NA

CDR3aa: CASSLAGGWNQPQHF
CDR3nt: TGTGCCAGCAGCTTAGCGGGGGGGTGGAATCAGCCCCAGCATTTT
v_gene: TRBV7-2
d_gene: NA
j_gene: TRBJ1-5
abundance: NA

CDR3aa: CASSLHQGYEAFF
CDR3nt: TGTGCCAGCAGCTTACATCAGGGTTATGAAGCTTTCTTT
v_gene: TRBV28
d_gene: NA
j_gene: TRBJ1-1
abundance: NA

CDR3aa: CASSSGVAGGSYNEQFF
CDR3nt: TGTGCCAGTAGTAGCGGGGTAGCGGGAGGGTCCTACAATGAGCAGTTCTTC
v_gene: TRBV19
d_gene: TRBD2
j_gene: TRBJ2-1
abundance: NA

CDR3aa: CASSLWIQAGLDYGYTF
CDR3nt: TGTGCCAGCAGCTTGTGGATCCAGGCAGGGTTGGACTATGGCTACACCTTC
v_gene: TRBV7-9
d_gene: NA
j_gene: TRBJ1-2
abundance: NA

CDR3aa: CASSQALANEQFF
CDR3nt: TGCGCCAGCAGCCAAGCCCTAGCGAATGAGCAGTTCTTC
v_gene: TRBV4-1
d_gene: NA
j_gene: TRBJ2-1
abundance: NA

CDR3aa: CASSLRAEETQYF
CDR3nt: TGTGCCAGCAGTCTGAGGGCTGAGGAGACCCAGTACTTC
v_gene: TRBV11-2
d_gene: NA
j_gene: TRBJ2-5
abundance: NA

CDR3aa: CASSYGTGGGTDTQYF
CDR3nt: TGTGCCAGCAGTTACGGGACAGGGGGTGGCACAGATACGCAGTATTTT
v_gene: TRBV6-5
d_gene: TRBD1
j_gene: TRBJ2-3
abundance: few

CDR3aa: CASSQDRHPGGYTF
CDR3nt: TGTGCCAGCAGCCAGGACAGGCACCCCGGTGGCTACACCTTC
v_gene: TRBV14
d_gene: TRBD1
j_gene: TRBJ1-2
abundance: NA

CDR3aa: CASSFSYTGELFF
CDR3nt: TGTGCCAGCAGCTTTTCCTACACCGGGGAGCTGTTTTTT
v_gene: TRBV7-9
d_gene: NA
j_gene: TRBJ2-2
abundance: NA

CDR3aa: CASSALTDTQYF
CDR3nt: TGTGCCAGCAGCGCCCTCACAGATACGCAGTATTTT
v_gene: TRBV9
d_gene: NA
j_gene: TRBJ2-3
abundance: few

CDR3aa: CASSQQLAGLSTDTQYF
CDR3nt: TGCGCCAGCAGCCAACAACTAGCGGGGCTTAGCACAGATACGCAGTATTTT
v_gene: TRBV4-1
d_gene: TRBD2
j_gene: TRBJ2-3
abundance: NA

CDR3aa: CASPRSGDQVVRVETQYF
CDR3nt: TGTGCCAGTCCACGGAGCGGCGACCAAGTAGTGCGGGTGGAGACCCAGTACTTC
v_gene: TRBV9
d_gene: NA
j_gene: TRBJ2-5
abundance: once

CDR3aa: CASSISGLDYNEQFF
CDR3nt: TGTGCCAGTAGTATATCTGGACTTGACTACAATGAGCAGTTCTTC
v_gene: TRBV19
d_gene: NA
j_gene: TRBJ2-1
abundance: NA

CDR3aa: CASSSTDHYGYTF
CDR3nt: TGTGCCAGCAGCTCTACAGACCACTATGGCTACACCTTC
v_gene: TRBV7-9
d_gene: NA
j_gene: TRBJ1-2
abundance: NA

CDR3aa: CASSRLPKGQTYEQYF
CDR3nt: TGTGCCAGCAGCCGGTTACCCAAGGGACAAACCTACGAGCAGTACTTC
v_gene: TRBV7-8
d_gene: NA
j_gene: TRBJ2-7
abundance: NA

CDR3aa: CASSPQGSFREKLFF
CDR3nt: TGTGCCAGCTCACCACAGGGGTCTTTCAGGGAAAAACTGTTTTTT
v_gene: TRBV18
d_gene: NA
j_gene: TRBJ1-4
abundance: NA

CDR3aa: CSSSYPGQGEYEQYF
CDR3nt: TGTTCCAGCAGCTACCCGGGACAGGGTGAATACGAGCAGTACTTC
v_gene: TRBV7-9
d_gene: TRBD1
j_gene: TRBJ2-7
abundance: NA

CDR3aa: CASRNDKINTGELFF
CDR3nt: TGTGCCAGCAGGAATGACAAAATTAACACCGGGGAGCTGTTTTTT
v_gene: TRBV7-9
d_gene: NA
j_gene: TRBJ2-2
abundance: NA

CDR3aa: CASSWLTGNGYTF
CDR3nt: TGTGCCAGCAGCTGGCTCACGGGGAATGGCTACACCTTC
v_gene: TRBV5-6
d_gene: NA
j_gene: TRBJ1-2
abundance: NA

CDR3aa: CAWGRKGGYGYTF
CDR3nt: TGTGCCTGGGGTAGGAAGGGAGGCTATGGCTACACCTTC
v_gene: TRBV30
d_gene: NA
j_gene: TRBJ1-2
abundance: NA

CDR3aa: CASSPGPGQGNQPQHF
CDR3nt: TGTGCCAGCAGCCCCGGCCCGGGACAGGGGAATCAGCCCCAGCATTTT
v_gene: TRBV7-9
d_gene: TRBD1
j_gene: TRBJ1-5
abundance: few

CDR3aa: CASSLRSGSTDTQYF
CDR3nt: TGTGCCAGCAGCTTGAGGAGCGGTAGCACAGATACGCAGTATTTT
v_gene: TRBV5-4
d_gene: NA
j_gene: TRBJ2-3
abundance: NA

CDR3aa: CASSSAGTGGSREKLFF
CDR3nt: TGTGCCAGCAGCTCAGCTGGGACAGGGGGATCTCGGGAAAAACTGTTTTTT
v_gene: TRBV11-2
d_gene: TRBD1
j_gene: TRBJ1-4
abundance: NA

CDR3aa: CASSSRQTYQPQHF
CDR3nt: TGTGCCAGTAGTTCCCGACAGACCTATCAGCCCCAGCATTTT
v_gene: TRBV19
d_gene: NA
j_gene: TRBJ1-5
abundance: NA

CDR3aa: CASSPGTFSEQYF
CDR3nt: TGTGCCAGCAGTCCCGGGACATTCAGCGAGCAGTACTTC
v_gene: TRBV27
d_gene: NA
j_gene: TRBJ2-7
abundance: NA

CDR3aa: CASSHPLQEESNYGYTF
CDR3nt: TGCGCCAGCAGCCACCCCTTACAAGAGGAATCTAACTATGGCTACACCTTC
v_gene: TRBV4-1
d_gene: NA
j_gene: TRBJ1-2
abundance: NA

CDR3aa: CASSVDGDAGNRYGTDTQYF
CDR3nt: TGTGCCAGCAGCGTAGATGGGGATGCAGGGAATCGCTATGGCACAGATACGCAGTATTTT
v_gene: TRBV9
d_gene: NA
j_gene: TRBJ2-3
abundance: NA

CDR3aa: CASIQGASGGETQYF
CDR3nt: TGTGCCAGCATCCAAGGGGCTAGCGGGGGAGAGACCCAGTACTTC
v_gene: TRBV7-9
d_gene: TRBD2
j_gene: TRBJ2-5
abundance: NA

CDR3aa: CASSDRGRWTDTQYF
CDR3nt: TGTGCCAGCAGTGATAGGGGGCGTTGGACAGATACGCAGTATTTT
v_gene: TRBV2
d_gene: TRBD1
j_gene: TRBJ2-3
abundance: NA

CDR3aa: CASKLRNRGSESNQPQHF
CDR3nt: TGCGCCAGCAAATTACGGAACAGGGGCAGTGAGAGCAATCAGCCCCAGCATTTT
v_gene: TRBV5-1
d_gene: TRBD1
j_gene: TRBJ1-5
abundance: NA

CDR3aa: CASSVRQTPIEKLFF
CDR3nt: TGTGCCAGCAGTGTCCGACAGACTCCAATAGAAAAACTGTTTTTT
v_gene: TRBV2
d_gene: NA
j_gene: TRBJ1-4
abundance: NA

CDR3aa: CASRDNFYEQYF
CDR3nt: TGTGCCAGCCGGGACAACTTCTACGAGCAGTACTTC
v_gene: TRBV28
d_gene: NA
j_gene: TRBJ2-7
abundance: NA

CDR3aa: CASSLEQGLPAFF
CDR3nt: TGTGCCAGCAGCTTGGAGCAGGGCCTCCCGGCTTTCTTT
v_gene: TRBV7-6
d_gene: NA
j_gene: TRBJ1-1
abundance: NA

CDR3aa: CASSPTGRYEQYF
CDR3nt: TGTGCCAGCAGTCCGACAGGGCGGTACGAGCAGTACTTC
v_gene: TRBV27
d_gene: TRBD1
j_gene: TRBJ2-7
abundance: NA

CDR3aa: CASRGTSGAYEQYF
CDR3nt: TGTGCCAGCAGGGGGACTAGCGGGGCCTACGAGCAGTACTTC
v_gene: TRBV27
d_gene: TRBD2
j_gene: TRBJ2-7
abundance: few

CDR3aa: CASSQDWASGRAGGNEQFF
CDR3nt: TGTGCCAGCAGCCAAGATTGGGCTAGCGGGAGGGCCGGGGGAAATGAGCAGTTCTTC
v_gene: TRBV4-2
d_gene: TRBD2
j_gene: TRBJ2-1
abundance: NA

CDR3aa: CASSEDRGNTEAFF
CDR3nt: TGTGCCAGCAGCGAGGACAGGGGTAACACTGAAGCTTTCTTT
v_gene: TRBV9
d_gene: TRBD1
j_gene: TRBJ1-1
abundance: few

CDR3aa: CASSRLAGAYEQYF
CDR3nt: TGTGCCAGCAGCCGACTAGCGGGTGCCTACGAGCAGTACTTC
v_gene: TRBV28
d_gene: TRBD2
j_gene: TRBJ2-7
abundance: NA

CDR3aa: CASSPRLAGGDEQFF
CDR3nt: TGTGCCAGCAGTCCCCGACTAGCGGGAGGTGATGAGCAGTTCTTC
v_gene: TRBV28
d_gene: TRBD2
j_gene: TRBJ2-1
abundance: few

CDR3aa: CASSLAQGSNQPQHF
CDR3nt: TGTGCCAGCAGCTTGGCCCAGGGGAGCAATCAGCCCCAGCATTTT
v_gene: TRBV7-6
d_gene: NA
j_gene: TRBJ1-5
abundance: NA

CDR3aa: CASSVAGGVETQYF
CDR3nt: TGTGCCAGCAGCGTAGCGGGAGGGGTGGAGACCCAGTACTTC
v_gene: TRBV9
d_gene: TRBD2
j_gene: TRBJ2-5
abundance: NA

CDR3aa: CASSLAGELGHEQYF
CDR3nt: TGTGCCAGCAGCTTGGCCGGGGAATTAGGACACGAGCAGTACTTC
v_gene: TRBV5-4
d_gene: NA
j_gene: TRBJ2-7
abundance: NA

CDR3aa: CASSATPGSTEAFF
CDR3nt: TGTGCCAGCAGCGCCACCCCCGGGAGCACTGAAGCTTTCTTT
v_gene: TRBV9
d_gene: NA
j_gene: TRBJ1-1
abundance: NA

CDR3aa: CASSQLLPNTGELFF
CDR3nt: TGCGCCAGCAGCCAGTTACTTCCGAACACCGGGGAGCTGTTTTTT
v_gene: TRBV4-1
d_gene: NA
j_gene: TRBJ2-2
abundance: NA